This T cell receptor beta chain was sequenced in a study of T cell responses to AZD1222 COVID-19 vaccine. General study findings and limits: Donor demographics were predominantly white British with a female majority; clonal diversity may be underestimated. Spike-specific TCRs gained breadth and depth after people received two AZD1222 doses. Among vaccine-associated CD4 TCRs, coverage spanned spike, with dominance at 160-218 and 743-854.

This CDR3 is 16 amino acids long. CDR1 is SGHKS, CDR2 YYEKEE, per germline (reference sequence). V gave up 5 bases and J gave up 0 bases, with 15 bases separating them. Comment on this clone: Antigen specificity is unknown.

Clones were read by immunoSEQ multiplex PCR, and TCRdb kept only the in-frame ones, dropping some. Of around 200,000 clones listed, approximately 94% are singletons. Second-dose schedules of about 4 or about 12 weeks were combined. The chain uses TRBV5-5 and TRBJ1-3, with D perhaps TRBD1 (6 bases). This TCR derives from an adult who received the AZD1222 COVID-19 vaccine. Sequences were derived from peripheral blood, sampled 28 days after the second AZD1222 dose. CDR3 nucleotides: TGTGCCAGCAGAACAGACAGGTTATACTCTGGAAACACCATATATTTT. Translating it yields CASRTDRLYSGNTIYF.